These T cell receptor beta chains were read from a single sample in a study of blood T cell repertoires in COVID-19. Libraries were prepared by immunoSEQ multiplex PCR; TCRdb keeps only in-frame clonotypes and omits some of them. The sample lists 200,000 or so clones, 65% to 85% seen once, with around 5.2% in the top ten. Source material: peripheral blood. Every receptor here comes from a woman in her twenties or thirties with acute or convalescent COVID-19. Both conserved end residues are part of each CDR3. A row's size may be missing; if present it is once, few, many or a size class.

clone_size j_call v_call cdr3_aa
once TRBJ1-2 TRBV4-2 CASSQEDSTNYGYTF
NA TRBJ2-1 TRBV7-2 CASSRWVQGAPFF
few TRBJ1-5 TRBV18 CASSPGTGNQPQHF
NA TRBJ1-5 TRBV19 CATRTGLVNQPQHF
NA TRBJ2-1 TRBV6-4 CASSDSAGSYNEQFF
few TRBJ1-2 TRBV28 CASSFAQSSGYTF
NA TRBJ2-7 TRBV6-1 CASSEAAGFYEQYF
NA TRBJ2-7 TRBV27 CASSLTLAGRYEQYF
NA TRBJ1-3 TRBV15 CATTGDPWGNTIYF
NA TRBJ2-1 TRBV5-1 CASSLAFGVSNEQFF
NA TRBJ2-1 TRBV19 CASVGDRVNNEQFF
NA TRBJ1-4 TRBV7-2 CASSLDFNEKLFF
once TRBJ2-3 TRBV5-1 CASSLWGGVADTQYF
NA TRBJ2-2 TRBV7-3 CASSLGTGGNTGELFF
few TRBJ2-7 TRBV11-3 CASSPGTGGASYEQYF
few TRBJ2-5 TRBV19 CASSTGRAPRETQYF
once TRBJ2-1 TRBV6-5 CASRRDSYNEQFF
NA TRBJ1-1 TRBV28 CASRTGGNTEAFF
NA TRBJ1-4 TRBV10-3 CAISESGLGNEKLFF
NA TRBJ1-2 TRBV25-1 CASSEQGIQGYTF
NA TRBJ2-5 TRBV2 CASSYRKERVEETQYF
NA TRBJ1-3 TRBV4-1 CASSQDHPDRAGNTIYF
many TRBJ1-4 TRBV12-3/TRBV12-4 CATTPPGGEKLFF
NA TRBJ1-2 TRBV30 CAWSAGGAGYTF
once TRBJ2-2 TRBV3-1/TRBV3-2 CASSQDGTRSTGELFF
NA TRBJ2-3 TRBV12-3/TRBV12-4 CASSPRDPDTQYF
NA TRBJ1-2 TRBV5-6 CASKTDPKGYTF
NA TRBJ1-5 TRBV21-1 CASSNLPYGGRNQPQHF
NA TRBJ2-7 TRBV7-2 CASSFPSGYEQYF
NA TRBJ2-7 TRBV28 CASSFSPLYEQYF
NA TRBJ2-3 TRBV7-9 CASVRPGGPDTQYF
NA TRBJ2-7 TRBV4-3 CASSQVRTTYEQYF
NA TRBJ1-5 TRBV6-5 CAGDPGVGHQPQHF
NA TRBJ1-2 TRBV10-3 CAISDQGLRSGYTF
NA TRBJ2-2 TRBV5-5 CASSLDPRGRGGELFF
once TRBJ2-5 TRBV7-2 CASSPPRLADMRTQYF
NA TRBJ1-1 TRBV3-1/TRBV3-2 CASSHRSMNTEAFF